The clone carrying this TCR beta chain came up a few times. The same CDR3 can be traced to other DNA sequences in this sample. The investigators split CD4+ cells into a CD45RA+ naive subset and a CD45RA-negative memory subset. CDR3 length: 13 amino acids. The V and J ends lost 5 bases and 0 bases respectively, with 4 bases between them. Germline lookup yields CDR1 SGHTA and CDR2 FQGTGA. The sample originates from a study of shared clonotypes between healthy human individuals. Generated by immunoSEQ multiplex PCR, the TCRdb table keeps only in-frame clones and is missing some. Of some 2,000,000 clones listed, almost 96% were seen once; the top ten hold about 0.13%.

The rearrangement uses TRBV7-3 and TRBJ2-2; unclear D gene. Sequencing was performed on naive CD4+ T cells sorted from blood. The sample's subset: CD45RA+ positively selected. The receptor comes from a young man in good health. The CDR3 sequence: CASSTSNTGELFF. The DNA of the CDR3 is TGTGCCAGCAGCACATCGAACACCGGGGAGCTGTTTTTT.